The rows below give T cell receptor beta chains drawn from one sample of a study of cytomegalovirus exposure and HLA in healthy donors. Data came from immunoSEQ multiplex PCR; TCRdb stores just in-frame clones and leaves some out. The repertoire includes over 150,000 clones, 68% of them detected once, and around 4% sits in the top ten. Material for sequencing was PBMCs. Receptors originate from a woman younger than 30 in good health and CMV-seropositive. Each CDR3 is given with its conserved first and last residue. Fields, in order: J gene, clone size, V gene, CDR3 protein. Expanded clones get a size class; other rows say once, few or many, or leave the size out.

TRBJ2-7	few	TRBV2	CASRELLYVSYEQYF
TRBJ1-4	.	TRBV5-1	CASSSGEMGTNEKLFF
TRBJ1-1	once	TRBV27	CASSWRSEGIEAFF
TRBJ1-1	.	TRBV4-2	CASSQEPLQGENTEAFF
TRBJ2-2	few	TRBV7-3	CASSLGQTNTGELFF
TRBJ2-1	.	TRBV19	CASSRASRALIKYNEQFF
TRBJ1-1	.	TRBV18	CASSPSGQAEAFF
TRBJ1-1	few	TRBV7-3	CASSRGPIKGRVRGARATEAFF
TRBJ2-3	.	TRBV4-1	CASSQEEGQGETTQYF
TRBJ1-5	.	TRBV7-2	CASSKGGQPQHF
TRBJ2-1	.	TRBV19	CASSVGHEKYNEQFF
TRBJ2-1	.	TRBV2	CASSQSGRFDNEQFF
TRBJ1-2	.	TRBV6-1	CASTDPGGYTF
TRBJ1-6	.	TRBV11-2	CASSFTGFSYNSPLHF
TRBJ1-4	.	TRBV29-1	CSGWTPTFEKLFF
TRBJ1-2	.	TRBV27	CASSIKTGTAFYGYTF
TRBJ1-4	few	TRBV4-1	CASSQDRQGDAEKLFF
TRBJ1-1	.	TRBV5-4	CASSSPRGIATEAFF
TRBJ1-2	.	TRBV6-1	CASSEAPTANYGYTF
TRBJ1-4	.	TRBV28	CASSTPGRGKEKLFF
TRBJ2-7	.	TRBV6-1	CASNRQGYEQYF
TRBJ1-2	few	TRBV11-2	CASSLDQATGYGYTF
TRBJ2-7	.	TRBV30	CAWSVTGYEQYF
TRBJ1-2	.	TRBV30	CAWDRAYGYTF
TRBJ2-3	.	TRBV5-1	CASSSPGADTQYF
TRBJ2-1	once	TRBV7-7	CASSLVPGVYNEQFF
TRBJ2-1	.	TRBV29-1	CSVVRDRGYNEQFF
TRBJ2-7	.	TRBV5-1	CASSPGGSSSYEQYF
TRBJ1-2	.	TRBV4-1	CASSQGDRAYGYTF
TRBJ2-7	.	TRBV6-6	CASSSGGASPYEQYF
TRBJ2-3	.	TRBV6-5	CASSYGQGSDTQYF
TRBJ1-1	.	TRBV7-2	CASSLGGVNTEAFF
TRBJ2-3	few	TRBV27	CASSLGGGARDTQYF
TRBJ1-5	.	TRBV2	CASKPGQGSYSNQPQHF
TRBJ2-7	.	TRBV5-6	CASSLGSGLYEQYF
TRBJ1-1	once	TRBV6-6	CASSYRAGGTEAFF
TRBJ1-3	.	TRBV6-1	CASSESPDSSGNTIYF
TRBJ1-2	.	TRBV19	CASSISSGYTF
TRBJ2-2	.	TRBV5-6	CASRPTASEELFF
TRBJ1-2	.	TRBV6-6	CASSSAGTEYGYTF
TRBJ1-6	.	TRBV30	CAWSLQVASSCNSPLHF
TRBJ1-5	.	TRBV28	CASRPPGQPVYSNQPQHF
TRBJ2-7	.	TRBV30	CAWSRDSDYEQYF
TRBJ1-1	few	TRBV5-1	CASTGTWAKDMNTEAFF